The 11 T cell receptor beta chains presented below share a single source sample, sequenced in a study of blood T cell repertoires in COVID-19. Assay: immunoSEQ multiplex PCR; the TCRdb copy retains only in-frame clones and omits some. The table shows about 180,000 clones, with 80% to 90% occurring only once. What was sequenced was peripheral blood. Receptors originate from a man aged 50-59 years with active or convalescent COVID-19.

DNA for the CDR3: TGTGCCAGCAGTTCGAGGACTTTCTACGAGCAGTACTTC. Amino acids: CASSSRTFYEQYF. The chain couples TRBV12-3 or TRBV12-4 to TRBJ2-7, with a possible D match to TRBD2 (5 bases). V lost 4 bases to trimming and J lost 3 bases, with 10 bases between them. This CDR3 has 13 amino acids.

The CDR3 region is CAWSQRGGWYQPQHF. The CDR3, as DNA: TGTGCCTGGAGTCAAAGGGGGGGGTGGTATCAGCCCCAGCATTTT. The rearrangement joins TRBV30 to TRBJ1-5; maybe TRBD1 (6 bases). Germline CDR1 is GTSNPN and CDR2 is SVGIG (reference sequence). Trimming removed 2 bases at V and 5 bases at J, with 16 bases between. This CDR3 is built from 15 residues.

The chain employs TRBV27 and TRBJ2-3, with D maybe TRBD1 (6 bases). The germline gives CDR1 MNHEY, CDR2 SMNVEV (reference sequence). V lost 6 bases and J 7 bases, leaving 23 bases between the germline ends. This CDR3 region has 16 residues. In DNA form, the CDR3 reads TGTGCCAGCAGGGGGGCTAGCTCCTCCAAGTCTTATACGCAGTATTTT. It codes for CASRGASSSKSYTQYF.

The chain recombines TRBV24-1 with TRBJ1-2; TRBD1 might be the D (5 bases). Between the trimmed V and J ends, which lost 3 bases and 4 bases, there was a span of 14 bases. The CDR3 sequence is 15 residues long. The germline CDR1 and CDR2 sequences are KGHDR and SFDVKD. CDR3 residues: CATSDDRGVGYGYTF. In DNA form, the CDR3 reads TGTGCCACCAGTGATGACCGGGGGGTGGGCTATGGCTACACCTTC.

The chain links TRBV3-1 (or the pseudogene TRBV3-2) to TRBJ1-1, with D perhaps TRBD1 (5 bases). Trimming removed 0 bases at V and 6 bases at J, with 14 bases between. Germline V gives CDR1 LGHDT, CDR2 YNNKEL (reference sequence). There are 15 residues in the CDR3. The DNA of the CDR3 is TGTGCCAGCAGCCAAGAACCGGAGGGGAAGGCTGAAGCTTTCTTT. Amino acids: CASSQEPEGKAEAFF.

The chain employs TRBV18 and TRBJ1-6; D not certain. The V and J ends lost 2 bases and 14 bases respectively, with 10 bases between them. This CDR3 has 12 residues. Germline lookup yields CDR1 KGHSH and CDR2 LQKENI. The CDR3 loop reads CASSPGRDTLHF. The CDR3 nucleotides read TGTGCCAGCTCACCAGGGAGGGATACCCTCCACTTT.

Here the CDR3 reads CASRKTGGAGYGYTF. The DNA for the CDR3 is TGTGCCAGCAGAAAGACAGGGGGCGCGGGCTATGGCTACACCTTC. The chain recombines TRBV28 with TRBJ1-2; TRBD1 matches at 10 bases. J lost 4 bases, V lost 6 bases, and 8 bases had no gene match. The germline V gene encodes CDR1 MDHEN and CDR2 SYDVKM. This CDR3 has 15 amino acids.

V is TRBV7-2 and J is TRBJ1-1, with 8 positions matching TRBD1. J gave up 6 bases and V 5 bases, and 8 bases lay outside the gene matches. Looked up from germline, CDR1 is SGHTA and CDR2 is FQGNSA. This CDR3 region has 14 residues. This CDR3 reads CASSPSQDRAEAFF. The DNA of the CDR3 is TGTGCCAGCAGCCCTAGTCAGGACAGGGCTGAAGCTTTCTTT.

The chain carries TRBV29-1 and TRBJ1-2; tentatively, D is TRBD1 (5 bases). V lost 5 bases to trimming and J lost 4 bases, with 11 bases between them. This CDR3 has 12 amino acids. CDR1 SQVTM and CDR2 ANQGSEA come from the germline V gene. CDR3 loop: CSVRTISYGYTF. CDR3 in DNA: TGCAGCGTTAGGACAATCTCCTATGGCTACACCTTC.

The V and J genes are TRBV7-2 and TRBJ1-4, with D possibly being TRBD1 (5 bases). CDR1 is SGHTA and CDR2 is FQGNSA in the germline V gene. This CDR3 spans 14 amino acids. With 4 bases removed from V and 8 bases from J, the gap between germline ends came to 14 bases. The CDR3 nucleotides are TGTGCCAGCAGCTCCAGGGCAACGGAGGAAAAACTGTTTTTT. As protein: CASSSRATEEKLFF.

This clone was detected ten times or more. The V and J genes are TRBV6-1 and TRBJ1-2; possible D gene TRBD1, 6 bases. Per germline, CDR1 MNHNS and CDR2 SASEGT. Trimming took 1 base from V and 7 from J, leaving 13 bases between them. CDR3 size: 14 residues. In DNA form, the CDR3 reads TGTGCCAGCAGTGAAGAGGCGGGGGGCAGTGGCTACACCTTC. Amino acid sequence: CASSEEAGGSGYTF.